Sequencing of this T cell receptor (beta chain) was carried out in a study of blood T cell repertoires in COVID-19. Across the study: Samples representing acute and convalescent COVID-19 were sourced from the United States, Italy and Spain.

This clone was seen a handful of times. The sample has other DNA sequences that encode this CDR3 too. Germline V gene data show CDR1 as SGHNT and CDR2 as YENEEA. Trimming cost V 4 bases and J 1 base; bases outside gene matches: 3. The CDR3 runs to 15 residues. As handled by the study authors: Amplification of reference gene primers was used by the study to estimate nucleated cell counts. Here immunoSEQ multiplex PCR was the method, and the copy in TCRdb shows in-frame clones only, minus some. Clone size and the V and J calls come from that table; the DNA yielded D and trimming. The table records some 100,000 clones, roughly four fifths of them present only once.

This clonotype was sampled from a man aged 45-60 years with active or convalescent COVID-19. V and J are TRBV11-3 and TRBJ2-5; 10 bases fit TRBD1. The sequencing sample was made of peripheral blood. As DNA, the CDR3 is TGTGCCAGCAGCTCGGGACAGGGGCCCCAAGAGACCCAGTACTTC. This codes for CASSSGQGPQETQYF. Using reference TRBV11-3 and TRBJ2-5 for the parts outside the CDR3, the full variable domain is EAGVVQSPRYKIIEKKQPVAFWCNPISGHNTLYWYLQNLGQGPELLIRYENEEAVDDSQLPKDRFSAERLKGVDSTLKIQPAELGDSAVYLCASSSGQGPQETQYFGPGTRLLVL.